The next 21 T cell receptor beta chains were all read from a single sample in a study of blood T cells in healthy people across ages. Combining a sample-barcoded 5' primer with a J-beta primer mix, a second PCR ran for roughly 6 to 12 cycles. TCRdb re-called the 5' RACE reads through MiXCR, storing one row per CDR3 protein. The sample has about 1,500,000 distinct CDR3 sequences; roughly 28% are singletons. The specimen was blood. The receptors stem from a woman aged 25 to 39 in good health.

This clonotype was counted only a few times. The chain carries TRBV29-1 and TRBJ2-5; D may be TRBD1 (6 bases). The CDR3 extends over 13 amino acids. The V gene's germline CDR1 is SQVTM and CDR2 ANQGSEA. With 2 bases removed from V and 3 bases from J, the gap between germline ends came to 10 bases. This CDR3 reads CSVERDTEETQYF. CDR3 coding DNA: TGCAGCGTTGAAAGGGACACCGAAGAGACCCAGTACTTC.

About this clonotype: A single base separates this from a much larger clone, so it may be a read error. The chain links TRBV20-1 to TRBJ2-3, with TRBD2 matching over 7 bases. The CDR3 contains 15 residues. The V and J ends lost 5 bases and 1 base, in that order; junction bases with no gene match: 9. The germline gives CDR1 DFQATT, CDR2 SNEGSKA (reference sequence). In DNA, the CDR3 is TGCAGTGCTGTGTTACCAGCGGGGCGCACAGATACGCAGTATTTT. This gives the protein CSAVLPAGRTDTQYF.

This clonotype was counted at least ten times. The chain has TRBV29-1 and TRBJ2-5; D is uncertain. V lost 5 bases to trimming and J lost 2 bases, with 9 bases between them. The CDR3 covers 12 residues. From germline, CDR1 is SQVTM and CDR2 ANQGSEA. CDR3 DNA sequence: TGCAGCGTTTTTTCCCGACAAGAGACCCAGTACTTC. Its protein is CSVFSRQETQYF.

V and J are TRBV28 and TRBJ2-1, with D unclear. Germline values: CDR1 MDHEN, CDR2 SYDVKM. The germline V and J ends were trimmed by 4 bases and 7 bases, with 17 bases remaining between them. The CDR3 has 15 amino acids. CDR3 nucleotides: TGTGCCAGCAGTTATGGAGAGACGGTGAAGAATGAGCAGTTCTTC. Its translation is CASSYGETVKNEQFF. Full variable domain (rest looked up from reference TRBV28 and TRBJ2-1): DVKVTQSSRYLVKRTGEKVFLECVQDMDHENMFWYRQDPGLGLRLIYFSYDVKMKEKGDIPEGYSVSREKKERFSLILESASTNQTSMYLCASSYGETVKNEQFFGPGTRLTVL.

This clonotype came up a few times. The rearrangement links TRBV4-1 to TRBJ1-4; D uncertain. Trimming left V 0 bases short and J 8 bases short, with 16 bases between. Germline values: CDR1 MGHRA, CDR2 YSYEKL. The CDR3 runs to 16 residues. The CDR3 DNA reads as TGCGCCAGCAGCCAAGATCCGGACCCCGGGCGCGAAAAACTGTTTTTT. Its translation is CASSQDPDPGREKLFF.

The rearrangement uses TRBV15 and TRBJ1-1; D call uncertain. In germline, CDR1 is LNHNV, CDR2 YYDKDF (reference sequence). This CDR3 contains 15 residues. The V end lost 0 bases, the J end lost 1 base, and 9 bases lay between the germline ends. This chain's CDR3 is CATSRDLGQNTEAFF. In DNA, the CDR3 is TGTGCCACCAGCAGAGATCTGGGCCAGAACACTGAAGCTTTCTTT.

A few counts support this clonotype. The gene calls are TRBV9 and TRBJ2-7; 9 nucleotides align to TRBD2. The junction had 4 bases not matched to a gene; V was cut back by 1 base and J by 5 bases. The CDR3 consists of 14 residues. CDR1 is SGDLS, CDR2 YYNGEE, per germline. The CDR3 region has the DNA TGTGCCAGCAGCGTACGCGGGGGGGCCGACGAGCAGTACTTC. Encoded protein: CASSVRGGADEQYF.

This clonotype was counted only a few times. A much larger clonotype is one base distant, so this may be a read error. The V call is TRBV2, the J call TRBJ2-4, with D perhaps TRBD1 or TRBD2 (6 bases each). CDR3 length: 15 residues. Germline CDR1 and CDR2: SNHLY and FYNNEI. Here the CDR3 DNA reads TGTGCCGGCAGTGATTTTGGGGGGCTAACTCGCATTCAGTACTTC. Its protein product is CAGSDFGGLTRIQYF.

This clonotype was seen ten or more times. The chain has TRBV28 and TRBJ2-7; 7 bases agree with TRBD1. V gave up 4 bases and J gave up 4 bases; unmatched junction bases: 1. The germline V gene encodes CDR1 MDHEN and CDR2 SYDVKM. The CDR3 runs to 12 residues. The CDR3 DNA sequence: TGTGCCAGCAGTTGGACAGGATACGAGCAGTACTTC. Protein: CASSWTGYEQYF.

The gene calls are TRBV7-8 and TRBJ2-5, with 10 bases matching TRBD1. From germline, CDR1 is SGHVS and CDR2 FQNEAQ. The V gene end was trimmed by 0 bases and the J gene end by 4 bases; junction bases not matched to a gene: 11. CDR3 size: 18 residues. This CDR3 is CASSLAVRQGAVLETQYF. DNA of the CDR3: TGTGCCAGCAGCTTAGCGGTCCGACAGGGGGCCGTTCTAGAGACCCAGTACTTC. Based on the CDR3 plus reference TRBV7-8 and TRBJ2-5, the full variable domain is GAGVSQSPRYKVAKRGQDVALRCDPISGHVSLFWYQQALGQGPEFLTYFQNEAQLDKSGLPSDRFFAERPEGSVSTLKIQRTQQEDSAVYLCASSLAVRQGAVLETQYFGPGTRLLVL.

This rearrangement joins TRBV5-1 to TRBJ2-5, with 8 bases matching TRBD1. The CDR3 contains 15 residues. Germline lookup yields CDR1 SGHRS and CDR2 YFSETQ. The J segment lost 1 base and the V segment lost 2 bases, leaving 4 bases of the junction unmatched. The CDR3 sequence is CASSLTGGPQETQYF. CDR3 nucleotides: TGCGCCAGCAGCTTAACAGGGGGGCCCCAAGAGACCCAGTACTTC. The full variable domain, its missing parts supplied by reference TRBV5-1 and TRBJ2-5, is KAGVTQTPRYLIKTRGQQVTLSCSPISGHRSVSWYQQTPGQGLQFLFEYFSETQRNKGNFPGRFSGRQFSNSRSEMNVSTLELGDSALYLCASSLTGGPQETQYFGPGTRLLVL.

The CDR3 loop is CASSFRLVTDTQYF. CDR3 DNA: TGTGCCAGCAGCTTCAGACTAGTAACAGATACGCAGTATTTT. The V gene is TRBV7-2, the J gene TRBJ2-3; possibly TRBD2 for D (6 bases). Germline V gene data show CDR1 as SGHTA and CDR2 as FQGNSA. V lost 3 bases and J lost 3, with 10 bases in between. The CDR3 is 14 residues long.

CDR3 DNA sequence: TGTGCCAGCAGCTTAAAGGGTGTTCTTAGCGGGAGCTACAATGAGCAGTTCTTC. Protein: CASSLKGVLSGSYNEQFF. This chain uses TRBV7-9 with TRBJ2-1; 9 bases align to TRBD2. This CDR3 is 18 amino acids long. V was pared by 2 bases and J by 3 bases, with 11 bases of the junction left unmatched. Per the germline V gene, CDR1 is SEHNR and CDR2 is FQNEAQ (reference sequence).

This clonotype was observed many times. The chain joins TRBV28 to TRBJ2-3, with a possible D match to TRBD2 (6 bases). V was cut by 7 bases and J by 0 bases, with 14 bases left in between. The germline CDR1 and CDR2 sequences are MDHEN and SYDVKM. The CDR3 is made up of 15 amino acids. The CDR3 is CASNPSSGSTDTQYF. The DNA for the CDR3 is TGTGCCAGCAACCCATCGAGCGGGAGCACAGATACGCAGTATTTT. Filled out from reference TRBV28 and TRBJ2-3, the complete variable domain reads DVKVTQSSRYLVKRTGEKVFLECVQDMDHENMFWYRQDPGLGLRLIYFSYDVKMKEKGDIPEGYSVSREKKERFSLILESASTNQTSMYLCASNPSSGSTDTQYFGPGTRLTVL.

As concerns this clonotype: A much larger clone differs by one base, so this may be a read error. This chain uses TRBV5-1 with TRBJ2-7; no firm D call. V lost 3 bases and J 11 bases, leaving 18 bases between the germline ends. The CDR3 sequence is 13 residues long. Germline V lookup: CDR1 SGHRS, CDR2 YFSETQ. The CDR3, as DNA: TGCGCCAGCAGCTCGATCCCTGGCGAGACCGAGTACTTC. Translated: CASSSIPGETEYF.

The V and J genes are TRBV20-1 and TRBJ2-5; D gene ambiguous. This CDR3 is 12 amino acids long. CDR1 is DFQATT, CDR2 SNEGSKA, per germline (reference sequence). The germline V and J ends were trimmed by 4 bases and 2 bases, with 8 bases remaining between them. CDR3 in amino acids: CSATRQQETQYF. The CDR3 nucleotides are TGCAGTGCTACGAGGCAGCAAGAGACCCAGTACTTC.

There are a few counts of this clonotype. CDR3 region: CASSGRDRSNNEQFF. The CDR3 region has the DNA TGCGCCAGCAGCGGTCGGGACAGGTCTAACAATGAGCAGTTCTTC. The rearrangement links TRBV5-1 to TRBJ2-1; 8 bases fit TRBD1. The V segment lost 4 bases and the J segment 5 bases; nucleotides outside the gene matches: 8. The CDR3 is 15 amino acids. Germline V lookup: CDR1 SGHRS, CDR2 YFSETQ.

The chain uses TRBV5-5 and TRBJ2-6, with 7 bases matching TRBD1. The V segment lost 4 bases and the J segment 0 bases; nucleotides outside the gene matches: 7. The germline V gene encodes CDR1 SGHKS and CDR2 YYEKEE (reference sequence). This CDR3 comprises 17 residues. CDR3 amino acids: CASSPGTVLSGANVLTF. CDR3 nucleotides: TGTGCCAGCAGCCCCGGGACAGTCCTCTCTGGGGCCAACGTCCTGACTTTC.

The chain carries TRBV5-1 and TRBJ1-1, with D possibly TRBD1 on 5 matching bases. The CDR3 spans 15 residues. V lost 1 base and J 3 bases, leaving 13 bases between the germline ends. The germline gives CDR1 SGHRS, CDR2 YFSETQ. CDR3 sequence: CASSLQGEGHTEAFF. Here the CDR3 DNA reads TGCGCCAGCAGCTTGCAAGGGGAAGGACACACTGAAGCTTTCTTT.

This clonotype appeared a few times. The chain combines TRBV29-1 with TRBJ2-7; TRBD1 agrees at 8 bases. V lost 4 bases and J lost 1; bases outside the gene matches: 6. The CDR3 covers 14 residues. CDR1 is SQVTM and CDR2 is ANQGSEA in the germline V gene. CDR3 in amino acids: CSVAGTGRSYEQYF. The DNA of the CDR3 is TGCAGCGTTGCCGGGACAGGACGGTCCTACGAGCAGTACTTC.

This clonotype was picked up one time. This chain uses TRBV28 with TRBJ2-3; 9 bases agree with TRBD1. The germline CDR1 and CDR2 sequences are MDHEN and SYDVKM. The CDR3 loop spans 12 amino acids. The trim removed 5 bases at V and 14 bases at J, leaving 8 bases unmatched. The chain's CDR3 is CASSVTGTGRYF. Here the CDR3 DNA reads TGTGCCAGCAGTGTTACCGGGACAGGGAGGTATTTT. The full variable domain, its missing parts supplied by reference TRBV28 and TRBJ2-3, is DVKVTQSSRYLVKRTGEKVFLECVQDMDHENMFWYRQDPGLGLRLIYFSYDVKMKEKGDIPEGYSVSREKKERFSLILESASTNQTSMYLCASSVTGTGRYFGPGTRLTVL.